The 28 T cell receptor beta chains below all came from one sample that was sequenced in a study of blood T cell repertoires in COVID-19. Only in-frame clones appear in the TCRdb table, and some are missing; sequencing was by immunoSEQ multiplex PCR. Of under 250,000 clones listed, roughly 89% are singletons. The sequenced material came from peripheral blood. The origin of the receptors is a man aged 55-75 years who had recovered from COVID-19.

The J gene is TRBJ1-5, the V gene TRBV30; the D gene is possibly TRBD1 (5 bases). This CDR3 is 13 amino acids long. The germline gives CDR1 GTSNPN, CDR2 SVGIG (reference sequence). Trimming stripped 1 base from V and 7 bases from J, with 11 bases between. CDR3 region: CAWSGGEGQPQHF. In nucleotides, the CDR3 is TGTGCCTGGAGTGGGGGGGAAGGACAGCCCCAGCATTTT.

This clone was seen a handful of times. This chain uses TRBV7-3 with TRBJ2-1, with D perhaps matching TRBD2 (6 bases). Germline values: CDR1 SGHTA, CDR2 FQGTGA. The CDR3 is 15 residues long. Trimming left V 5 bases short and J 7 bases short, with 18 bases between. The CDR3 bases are TGTGCCAGCAGCCAAAGGGGAGGTGCCGGGAATGAGCAGTTCTTC. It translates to CASSQRGGAGNEQFF. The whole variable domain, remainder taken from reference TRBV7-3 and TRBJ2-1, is GAGVSQTPSNKVTEKGKYVELRCDPISGHTALYWYRQSLGQGPEFLIYFQGTGAADDSGLPNDRFFAVRPEGSVSTLKIQRTERGDSAVYLCASSQRGGAGNEQFFGPGTRLTVL.

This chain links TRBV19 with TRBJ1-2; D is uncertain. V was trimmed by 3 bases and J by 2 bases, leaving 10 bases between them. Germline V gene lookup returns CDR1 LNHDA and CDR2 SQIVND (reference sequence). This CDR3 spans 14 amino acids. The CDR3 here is CASSISGLNYGYTF. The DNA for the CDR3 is TGTGCCAGTAGTATTTCAGGTCTCAACTATGGCTACACCTTC.

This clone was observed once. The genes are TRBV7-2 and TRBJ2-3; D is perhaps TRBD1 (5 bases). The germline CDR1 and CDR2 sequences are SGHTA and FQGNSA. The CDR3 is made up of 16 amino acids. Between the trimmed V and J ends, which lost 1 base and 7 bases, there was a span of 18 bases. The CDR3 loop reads CASSLGGSPAAHTQYF. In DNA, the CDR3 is TGTGCCAGCAGCTTAGGGGGCTCCCCCGCCGCGCATACGCAGTATTTT.

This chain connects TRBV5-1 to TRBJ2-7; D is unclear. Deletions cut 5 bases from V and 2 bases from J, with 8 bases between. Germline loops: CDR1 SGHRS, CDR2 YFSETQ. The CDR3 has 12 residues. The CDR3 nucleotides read TGCGCCAGCAGGATGACTGCCTACGAGCAGTACTTC. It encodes CASRMTAYEQYF. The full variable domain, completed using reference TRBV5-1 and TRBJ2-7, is KAGVTQTPRYLIKTRGQQVTLSCSPISGHRSVSWYQQTPGQGLQFLFEYFSETQRNKGNFPGRFSGRQFSNSRSEMNVSTLELGDSALYLCASRMTAYEQYFGPGTRLTVT.

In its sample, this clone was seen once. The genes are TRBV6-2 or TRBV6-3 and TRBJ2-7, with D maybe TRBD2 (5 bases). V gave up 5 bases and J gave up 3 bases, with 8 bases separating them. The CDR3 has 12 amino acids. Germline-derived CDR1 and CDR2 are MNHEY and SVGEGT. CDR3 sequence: CASSKSGYEQYF. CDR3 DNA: TGTGCCAGCAGTAAAAGCGGCTACGAGCAGTACTTC.

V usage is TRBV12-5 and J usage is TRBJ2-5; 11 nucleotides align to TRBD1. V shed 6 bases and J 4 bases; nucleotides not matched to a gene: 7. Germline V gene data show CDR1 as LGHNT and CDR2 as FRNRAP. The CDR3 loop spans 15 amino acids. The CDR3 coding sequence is TGTGCTAGTGGCACCGGGACAGGGGGACGAGAGACCCAGTACTTC. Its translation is CASGTGTGGRETQYF.

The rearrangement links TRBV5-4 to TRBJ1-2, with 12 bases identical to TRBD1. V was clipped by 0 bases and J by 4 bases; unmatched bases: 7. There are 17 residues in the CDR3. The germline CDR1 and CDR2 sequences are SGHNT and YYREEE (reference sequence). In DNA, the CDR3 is TGTGCCAGCAGCTTGGCCCGGGGACAGGGGGCAGTCTATGGCTACACCTTC. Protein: CASSLARGQGAVYGYTF.

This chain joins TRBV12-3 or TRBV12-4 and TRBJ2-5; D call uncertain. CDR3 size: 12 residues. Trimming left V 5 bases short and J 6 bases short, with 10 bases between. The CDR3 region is CASSPPIQTQYF. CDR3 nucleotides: TGTGCCAGCAGTCCCCCTATCCAGACCCAGTACTTC.

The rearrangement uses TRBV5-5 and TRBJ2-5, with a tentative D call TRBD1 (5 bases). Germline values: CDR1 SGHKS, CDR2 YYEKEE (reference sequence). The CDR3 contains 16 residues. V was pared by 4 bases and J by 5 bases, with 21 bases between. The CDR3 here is CASSPRGLDVRETQYF. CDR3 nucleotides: TGTGCCAGCAGCCCAAGGGGCCTAGATGTCCGGGAGACCCAGTACTTC.

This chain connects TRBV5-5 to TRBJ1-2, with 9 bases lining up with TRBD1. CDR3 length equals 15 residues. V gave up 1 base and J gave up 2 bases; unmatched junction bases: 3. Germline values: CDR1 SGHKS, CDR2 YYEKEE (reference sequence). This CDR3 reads CASSLSQGANYGYTF. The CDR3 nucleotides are TGTGCCAGCAGCTTGTCACAGGGGGCCAACTATGGCTACACCTTC.

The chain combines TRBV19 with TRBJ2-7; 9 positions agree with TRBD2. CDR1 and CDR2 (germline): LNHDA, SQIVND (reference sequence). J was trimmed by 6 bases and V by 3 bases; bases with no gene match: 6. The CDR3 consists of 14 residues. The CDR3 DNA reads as TGTGCCAGTAGTATCAACGCGGGAGGGGGCGAGCAGTACTTC. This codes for CASSINAGGGEQYF.

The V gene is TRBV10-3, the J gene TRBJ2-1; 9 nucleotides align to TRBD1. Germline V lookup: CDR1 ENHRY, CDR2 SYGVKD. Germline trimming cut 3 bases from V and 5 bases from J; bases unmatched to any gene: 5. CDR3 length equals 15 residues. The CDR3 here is CAISDAGTGNNEQFF. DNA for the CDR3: TGTGCCATCAGTGATGCCGGGACAGGGAACAATGAGCAGTTCTTC.

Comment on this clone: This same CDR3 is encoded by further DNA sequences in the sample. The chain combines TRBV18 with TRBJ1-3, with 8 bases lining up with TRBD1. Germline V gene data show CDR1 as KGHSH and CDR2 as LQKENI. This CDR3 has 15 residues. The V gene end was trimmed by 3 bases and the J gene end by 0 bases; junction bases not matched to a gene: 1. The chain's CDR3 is CASSPQGASGNTIYF. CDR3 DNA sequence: TGTGCCAGCTCACCCCAGGGGGCCTCTGGAAACACCATATATTTT.

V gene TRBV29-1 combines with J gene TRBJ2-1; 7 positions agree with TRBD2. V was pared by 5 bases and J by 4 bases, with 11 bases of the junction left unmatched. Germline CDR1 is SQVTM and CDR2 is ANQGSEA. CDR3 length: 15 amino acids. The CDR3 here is CSVLSGLADYNEQFF. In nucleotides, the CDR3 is TGCAGCGTTCTATCCGGGCTAGCGGATTACAATGAGCAGTTCTTC.

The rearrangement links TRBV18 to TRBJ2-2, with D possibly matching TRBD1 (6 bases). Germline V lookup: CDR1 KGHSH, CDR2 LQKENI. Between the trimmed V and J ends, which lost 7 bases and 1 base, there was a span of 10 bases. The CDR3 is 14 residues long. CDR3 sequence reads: CASLDSLNTGELFF. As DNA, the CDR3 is TGTGCCAGCTTGGACAGCCTGAACACCGGGGAGCTGTTTTTT.

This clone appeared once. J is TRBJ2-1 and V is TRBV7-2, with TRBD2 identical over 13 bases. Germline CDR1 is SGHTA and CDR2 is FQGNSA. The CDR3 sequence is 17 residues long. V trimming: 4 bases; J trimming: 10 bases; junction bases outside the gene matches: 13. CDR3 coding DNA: TGTGCCAGCAGCTATGAACTAGCGGGAGGGATAAGGGGGGAGCAGTTCTTC. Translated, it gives CASSYELAGGIRGEQFF.

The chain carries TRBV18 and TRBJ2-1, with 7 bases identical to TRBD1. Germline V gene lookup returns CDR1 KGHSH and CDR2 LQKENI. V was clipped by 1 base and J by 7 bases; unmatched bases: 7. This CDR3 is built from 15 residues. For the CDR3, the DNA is TGTGCCAGCTCACCACAGGGGGCCAGGGGAAATGAGCAGTTCTTC. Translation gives CASSPQGARGNEQFF.

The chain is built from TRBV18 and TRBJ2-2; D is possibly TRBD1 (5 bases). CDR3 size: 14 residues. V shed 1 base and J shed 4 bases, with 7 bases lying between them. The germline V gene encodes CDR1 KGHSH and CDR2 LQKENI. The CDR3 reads CASSPQGFTGELFF. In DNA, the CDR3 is TGTGCCAGCTCACCACAGGGGTTCACCGGGGAGCTGTTTTTT.

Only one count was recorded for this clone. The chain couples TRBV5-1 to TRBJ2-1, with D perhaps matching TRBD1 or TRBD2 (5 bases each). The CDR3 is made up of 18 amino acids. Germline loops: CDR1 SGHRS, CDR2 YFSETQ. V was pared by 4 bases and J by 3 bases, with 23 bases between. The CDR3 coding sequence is TGCGCCAGCAGCATGGGACGGGCCGACTATCCCAGCTACAATGAGCAGTTCTTC. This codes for CASSMGRADYPSYNEQFF.

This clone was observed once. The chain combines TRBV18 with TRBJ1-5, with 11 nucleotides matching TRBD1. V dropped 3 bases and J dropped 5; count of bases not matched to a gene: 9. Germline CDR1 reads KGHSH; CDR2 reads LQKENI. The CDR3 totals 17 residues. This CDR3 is CASSPPTGTGGDQPQHF. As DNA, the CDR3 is TGTGCCAGCTCACCGCCCACCGGGACAGGGGGTGATCAGCCCCAGCATTTT.

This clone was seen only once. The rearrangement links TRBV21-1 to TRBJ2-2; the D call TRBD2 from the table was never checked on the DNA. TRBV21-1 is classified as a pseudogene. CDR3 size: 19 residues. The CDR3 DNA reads TGTGCCAGCAGCAAAGCGCGAGTAGCGGGGGAAGAGGATACCGGGGAGCTGTTTTTT. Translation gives CASSKARVAGEEDTGELFF.

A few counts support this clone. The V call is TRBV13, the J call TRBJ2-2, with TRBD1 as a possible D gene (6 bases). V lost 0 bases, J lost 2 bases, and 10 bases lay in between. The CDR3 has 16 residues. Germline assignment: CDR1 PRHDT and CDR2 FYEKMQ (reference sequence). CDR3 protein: CASSLGGTPNTGELFF. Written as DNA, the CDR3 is TGTGCCAGCAGCTTAGGCGGGACACCCAACACCGGGGAGCTGTTTTTT.

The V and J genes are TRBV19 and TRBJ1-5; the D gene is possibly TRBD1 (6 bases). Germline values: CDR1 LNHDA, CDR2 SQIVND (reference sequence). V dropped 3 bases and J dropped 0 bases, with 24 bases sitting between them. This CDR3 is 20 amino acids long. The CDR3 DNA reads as TGTGCCAGTAGTATTCGTGATTATGGACAGATAATTTATAGCAATCAGCCCCAGCATTTT. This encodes CASSIRDYGQIIYSNQPQHF.

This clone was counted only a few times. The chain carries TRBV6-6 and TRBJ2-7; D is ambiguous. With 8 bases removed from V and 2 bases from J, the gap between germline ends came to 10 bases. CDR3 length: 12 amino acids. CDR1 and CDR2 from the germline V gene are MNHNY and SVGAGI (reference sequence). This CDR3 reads CASCGKTYEQYF. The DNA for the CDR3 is TGTGCCAGCTGTGGCAAAACCTACGAGCAGTACTTC.

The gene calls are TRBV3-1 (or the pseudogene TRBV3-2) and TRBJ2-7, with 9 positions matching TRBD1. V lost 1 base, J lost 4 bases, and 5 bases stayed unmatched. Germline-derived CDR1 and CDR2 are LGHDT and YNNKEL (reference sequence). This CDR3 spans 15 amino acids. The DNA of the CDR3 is TGTGCCAGCAGCCAAGGTACAGGGGGCTGGTACGAGCAGTACTTC. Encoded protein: CASSQGTGGWYEQYF.

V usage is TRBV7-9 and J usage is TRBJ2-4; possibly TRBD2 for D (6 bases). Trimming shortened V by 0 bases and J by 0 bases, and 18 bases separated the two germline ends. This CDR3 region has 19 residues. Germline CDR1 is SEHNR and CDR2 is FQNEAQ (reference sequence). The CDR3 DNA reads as TGTGCCAGCAGCTTAGCGCGGGGACTCGGGGCTTCAGCCAAAAACATTCAGTACTTC. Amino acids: CASSLARGLGASAKNIQYF.

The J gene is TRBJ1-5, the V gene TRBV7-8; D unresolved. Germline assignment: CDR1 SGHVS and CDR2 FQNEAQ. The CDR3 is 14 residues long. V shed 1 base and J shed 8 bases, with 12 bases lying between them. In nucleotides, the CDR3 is TGTGCCAGCAGCTTAGGGAACCGGGAAGAGCCCCAGCATTTT. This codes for CASSLGNREEPQHF.